What follows are 25 T cell receptor beta chains derived from one specimen sequenced in a study of control samples from healthy donors and cancer patients. Here immunoSEQ multiplex PCR was the method, and the copy in TCRdb shows in-frame clones only, minus some. The data contain 110,000 to 150,000 clones, roughly 94% of them singletons. Material: PBMCs. The receptors originated from a man aged 55 to 70 with colorectal cancer.

The chain employs TRBV2 and TRBJ1-2; D gene uncertain. Trimming took off 5 bases at V and 3 bases at J, with 7 bases between the two ends. In germline, CDR1 is SNHLY, CDR2 FYNNEI. CDR3 length equals 12 residues. CDR3 DNA: TGTGCCAGCAGTCTAATCCACTATGGCTACACCTTC. Its translation is CASSLIHYGYTF.

V gene TRBV6-5 combines with J gene TRBJ1-6, with TRBD1 as a possible D gene (5 bases). The CDR3 extends over 16 amino acids. CDR1 is MNHEY, CDR2 SVGAGI, per germline. Trimming left V 2 bases short and J 0 bases short, with 8 bases between. The CDR3 loop is CASSYGTGSYNSPLHF. DNA of the CDR3: TGTGCCAGCAGTTACGGGACGGGCTCCTATAATTCACCCCTCCACTTT.

This chain uses TRBV5-1 with TRBJ2-6, with TRBD1 identical over 9 bases. J gave up 3 bases and V 1 base, and 8 bases lay outside the gene matches. The CDR3 is made up of 18 amino acids. Germline V CDR1 and CDR2: SGHRS, YFSETQ. In DNA, the CDR3 is TGCGCCAGCAGCTTGCGGACAGGGGATTTGTTTGGGGCCAACGTCCTGACTTTC. It encodes CASSLRTGDLFGANVLTF.

This rearrangement joins TRBV5-1 to TRBJ1-1; tentative D call: TRBD1 (5 bases). The CDR3 has 17 amino acids. V was shortened by 5 bases and J by 1 base, with 21 bases between the two germline ends. Germline lookup yields CDR1 SGHRS and CDR2 YFSETQ. CDR3 residues: CASRPRDPQNANTEAFF. Written as DNA, the CDR3 is TGCGCCAGCAGGCCTCGGGACCCTCAAAACGCGAACACTGAAGCTTTCTTT.

The chain recombines TRBV18 with TRBJ1-4, with D possibly matching TRBD1 (6 bases). Germline V gene data show CDR1 as KGHSH and CDR2 as LQKENI. The CDR3 totals 16 residues. V was cut by 2 bases and J by 3 bases, with 13 bases left in between. CDR3 sequence (DNA): TGTGCCAGCTCACCAAGTAGGGGGGACTCTAATGAAAAACTGTTTTTT. Its protein is CASSPSRGDSNEKLFF.

The CDR3 DNA reads as TGTGCCAGCAGGGGGGGACAGGGGGCCTACGAGCAGTACTTC. This encodes CASRGGQGAYEQYF. The chain uses TRBV28 and TRBJ2-7, with 11 bases lining up with TRBD1. V lost 6 bases, J lost 2 bases, and 3 bases stayed unmatched. CDR1 and CDR2 (germline): MDHEN, SYDVKM. The CDR3 is made up of 14 amino acids.

V usage is TRBV24-1 and J usage is TRBJ2-3; D gene unclear. The CDR3 consists of 12 residues. V was clipped by 0 bases and J by 6 bases, with 3 bases between them. Germline CDR1 is KGHDR and CDR2 is SFDVKD. The CDR3 region has the DNA TGTGCCACCAGTGATTTGCCGGATACGCAGTATTTT. Translating it yields CATSDLPDTQYF.

J is TRBJ2-2 and V is TRBV3-1 (or the pseudogene TRBV3-2); D uncertain. Trimming took off 0 bases at V and 0 bases at J, with 11 bases between the two ends. The CDR3 has 17 amino acids. Germline CDR1 and CDR2: LGHDT and YNNKEL (reference sequence). CDR3 region: CASSQEKGNANTGELFF. DNA of the CDR3: TGTGCCAGCAGCCAAGAAAAGGGTAATGCGAACACCGGGGAGCTGTTTTTT.

The V call is TRBV4-2, the J call TRBJ1-1, with no clear D. Germline CDR1 LGHNA, CDR2 YNFKEQ. With 1 base removed from V and 5 bases from J, the gap between germline ends came to 14 bases. The CDR3 extends over 15 amino acids. The CDR3 protein is CASSQVRERATEAFF. The CDR3 DNA sequence: TGTGCCAGCAGCCAAGTTCGAGAGAGGGCAACTGAAGCTTTCTTT.

This clone was seen only once. This rearrangement joins TRBV6-5 to TRBJ1-2; D ambiguous. V lost 2 bases and J 9 bases, leaving 7 bases between the germline ends. The CDR3 runs to 11 residues. Germline loops: CDR1 MNHEY, CDR2 SVGAGI. The CDR3 sequence is CASSYQGSYTF. The CDR3 DNA follows: TGTGCCAGCAGTTACCAAGGGAGCTACACCTTC.

The chain carries TRBV7-2 and TRBJ2-7, with D perhaps TRBD1 (6 bases). The V end was cut by 4 bases, the J end by 3 bases, with 13 bases between. The CDR3 spans 14 residues. Germline V gene sequence: CDR1 SGHTA, CDR2 FQGNSA. In DNA, the CDR3 is TGTGCCAGCAGCTCACAGGGTCGGGACTACGAGCAGTACTTC. Amino acids: CASSSQGRDYEQYF.

The chain uses TRBV5-6 and TRBJ2-2; TRBD1 matches at 7 bases. The V gene's germline CDR1 is SGHDT and CDR2 YYEEEE. The ends lost 3 bases at V and 4 bases at J; junction bases unmatched: 12. The CDR3 has 17 amino acids. The CDR3 is CASSSHEGAGGTGELFF. DNA for the CDR3: TGTGCCAGCAGCTCGCACGAGGGGGCCGGAGGCACCGGGGAGCTGTTTTTT. The full variable domain, its missing parts supplied by reference TRBV5-6 and TRBJ2-2, is DAGVTQSPTHLIKTRGQQVTLRCSPKSGHDTVSWYQQALGQGPQFIFQYYEEEERQRGNFPDRFSGHQFPNYSSELNVNALLLGDSALYLCASSSHEGAGGTGELFFGEGSRLTVL.

The chain carries TRBV4-1 and TRBJ1-1, with 7 bases aligning to TRBD1. After removal of 1 base from V and 4 bases from J, the junction contained 3 bases not matched to a gene. The CDR3 totals 14 residues. Germline CDR1 is MGHRA and CDR2 is YSYEKL. CDR3 sequence: CASSQGQGSTEAFF. DNA for the CDR3: TGCGCCAGCAGCCAAGGACAGGGTAGCACTGAAGCTTTCTTT.

The chain combines TRBV5-1 with TRBJ2-7, with a tentative D call TRBD2 (5 bases). The CDR3 is 13 amino acids. The V end was cut by 3 bases, the J end by 6 bases, with 13 bases between. Germline V gene lookup returns CDR1 SGHRS and CDR2 YFSETQ. CDR3 in DNA: TGCGCCAGCAGCTCCGGGGTAAGGAGCGAGCAGTACTTC. Translated: CASSSGVRSEQYF.

This sequence joins TRBV30 and TRBJ2-2, with 7 bases lining up with TRBD1. Germline CDR1 is GTSNPN and CDR2 is SVGIG (reference sequence). This CDR3 comprises 14 residues. The V and J ends lost 1 base and 1 base, in that order; junction bases with no gene match: 0. Here the CDR3 DNA reads TGTGCCTGGAGTGGGGACAGGAACACCGGGGAGCTGTTTTTT. Its protein is CAWSGDRNTGELFF. Combining the CDR3 with reference TRBV30 and TRBJ2-2 gives the whole variable domain SQTIHQWPATLVQPVGSPLSLECTVEGTSNPNLYWYRQAAGRGLQLLFYSVGIGQISSEVPQNLSASRPQDRQFILSSKKLLLSDSGFYLCAWSGDRNTGELFFGEGSRLTVL.

V usage is TRBV19 and J usage is TRBJ1-3; 7 nucleotides agree with TRBD1. The CDR3 totals 16 residues. Per the germline V gene, CDR1 is LNHDA and CDR2 is SQIVND (reference sequence). V lost 3 bases to trimming and J lost 0 bases; unmatched junction nucleotides: 5. The CDR3 DNA follows: TGTGCCAGTAGTATTATGGGACAGACCTCTGGAAACACCATATATTTT. It encodes CASSIMGQTSGNTIYF.

This clone was picked up one time. This chain links TRBV7-9 with TRBJ2-5; D assignment may be TRBD1 or TRBD2 (5 bases each). V dropped 3 bases and J dropped 4 bases, with 15 bases sitting between them. The CDR3 is 15 residues long. The germline CDR1 and CDR2 sequences are SEHNR and FQNEAQ (reference sequence). The CDR3 coding sequence is TGTGCCAGCAGCTTGGGGGAGTTGGCGCGAGAGACCCAGTACTTC. It yields the protein CASSLGELARETQYF. Based on the CDR3 plus reference TRBV7-9 and TRBJ2-5, the full variable domain is DTGVSQNPRHKITKRGQNVTFRCDPISEHNRLYWYRQTLGQGPEFLTYFQNEAQLEKSRLLSDRFSAERPKGSFSTLEIQRTEQGDSAMYLCASSLGELARETQYFGPGTRLLVL.

J is TRBJ2-5 and V is TRBV7-9; D is unresolved. Deletions cut 3 bases from V and 5 bases from J, with 7 bases between. This CDR3 is 12 amino acids long. Germline values: CDR1 SEHNR, CDR2 FQNEAQ (reference sequence). The CDR3 reads CASSLYRETQYF. CDR3 DNA: TGTGCCAGCAGCTTGTATCGGGAGACCCAGTACTTC.

The J gene is TRBJ1-1, the V gene TRBV6-1; D is uncertain. Trimming removed 2 bases from V and 8 bases from J, with 9 bases in between. The germline CDR1 and CDR2 sequences are MNHNS and SASEGT. The CDR3 contains 12 residues. The DNA for the CDR3 is TGTGCCAGCAGTGAAATTGCGGAGGAAGCTTTCTTT. It codes for CASSEIAEEAFF.

The CDR3, as DNA: TGTGCCAGCAGCTCCCTACGAGCAGATACGCAGTATTTT. Translating it yields CASSSLRADTQYF. This chain uses TRBV6-5 with TRBJ2-3; D is uncertain. Germline CDR1 MNHEY, CDR2 SVGAGI. The V gene lost 6 bases and the J gene lost 4 bases, with 11 bases spanning the gap. The CDR3 covers 13 residues.

The genes are TRBV6-2 or TRBV6-3 and TRBJ1-2, with D possibly TRBD1 on 6 matching bases. The CDR3 extends over 16 amino acids. V gave up 2 bases and J gave up 4 bases, with 17 bases separating them. From germline, CDR1 is MNHEY and CDR2 SVGEGT. This chain's CDR3 is CASSYGGPQSRYGYTF. For the CDR3, the DNA is TGTGCCAGCAGTTACGGGGGGCCTCAGTCCCGCTATGGCTACACCTTC.

The J gene is TRBJ1-1, the V gene TRBV19, with D unresolved. Germline V gene lookup returns CDR1 LNHDA and CDR2 SQIVND (reference sequence). The CDR3 has 13 residues. Trimming removed 7 bases at V and 2 bases at J, with 11 bases between. The CDR3, as DNA: TGTGCCAGTACCTCACCGGGAAACACTGAAGCTTTCTTT. Its translation is CASTSPGNTEAFF.

The V call is TRBV24-1, the J call TRBJ2-5; D might be TRBD2 (6 bases). Germline values: CDR1 KGHDR, CDR2 SFDVKD. The CDR3 extends over 15 amino acids. The V gene lost 1 base and the J gene lost 1 base, with 9 bases spanning the gap. The CDR3 spells CATSDLGGAQETQYF. Written as DNA, the CDR3 is TGTGCCACCAGTGATTTAGGAGGGGCCCAAGAGACCCAGTACTTC.

About this clone: Distinct nucleotide sequences in the sample also encode this CDR3. The chain joins TRBV7-2 to TRBJ1-5; D gene ambiguous. V was cut by 1 base and J by 4 bases, with 8 bases left in between. The CDR3 loop spans 14 amino acids. The germline V gene has CDR1 SGHTA and CDR2 FQGNSA. CDR3 sequence: CASSLGRSNQPQHF. The CDR3 DNA follows: TGTGCCAGCAGCTTAGGGAGGAGTAATCAGCCCCAGCATTTT.

Only one count was recorded for this clone. The V and J genes are TRBV24-1 and TRBJ2-1; 7 bases are a match to TRBD1. This CDR3 spans 15 amino acids. J gave up 6 bases and V 1 base, and 5 bases lay outside the gene matches. Germline V lookup: CDR1 KGHDR, CDR2 SFDVKD. The CDR3 DNA reads TGTGCCACCAGTGATTTCCGACAGGGTGTCAATGAGCAGTTCTTC. Its protein product is CATSDFRQGVNEQFF.